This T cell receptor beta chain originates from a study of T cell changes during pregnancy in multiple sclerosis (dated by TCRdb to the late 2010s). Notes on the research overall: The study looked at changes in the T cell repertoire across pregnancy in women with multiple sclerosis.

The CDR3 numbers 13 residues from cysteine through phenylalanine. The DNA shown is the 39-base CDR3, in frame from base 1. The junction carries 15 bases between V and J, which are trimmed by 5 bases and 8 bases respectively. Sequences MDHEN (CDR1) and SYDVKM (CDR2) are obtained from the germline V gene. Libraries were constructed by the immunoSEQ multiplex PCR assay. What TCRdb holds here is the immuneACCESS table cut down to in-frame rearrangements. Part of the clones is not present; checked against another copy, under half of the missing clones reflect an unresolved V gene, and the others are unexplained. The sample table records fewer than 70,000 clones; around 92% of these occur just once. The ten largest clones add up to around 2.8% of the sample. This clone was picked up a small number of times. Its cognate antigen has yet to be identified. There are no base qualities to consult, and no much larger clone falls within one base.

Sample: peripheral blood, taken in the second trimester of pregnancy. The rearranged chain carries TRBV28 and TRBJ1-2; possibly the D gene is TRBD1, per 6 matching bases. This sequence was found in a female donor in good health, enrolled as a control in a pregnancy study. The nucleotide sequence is TGTGCCAGCAGTCCGACCTTTGGGACAGGCTACACCTTC. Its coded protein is CASSPTFGTGYTF.